This T cell receptor beta chain was recovered during a study of T cell repertoires in cytomegalovirus infection. Study details: Both a matching HLA type and CMV infection were indicated by public TCR beta signatures. Points from the study as a whole: What dominated the ex vivo response were HLA-C-restricted CMV-specific TCR beta clonotypes. People with CMV and the relevant HLA were identified by cumulative public TCR beta family frequency.

Via MiXCR, TCRdb re-called the reads, giving one row per CDR3 protein. The data show over 300,000 distinct CDR3 sequences, 15% to 20% seen once. Concerning this clonotype itself: What it binds is not known.

Sequencing was performed on PBMCs. The clonotype comes from a human donor in good health (CMV status not recorded). Some clones in this sample may be carry-over from other donors' samples.

Here the CDR3 DNA reads TGTGCCAGCTCACCACCGCAAAGGCACTTCTATGGCTACACCTTC. It specifies CASSPPQRHFYGYTF. The rearrangement uses TRBV18 and TRBJ1-2; D is ambiguous. V lost 0 bases and J lost 4, with 12 bases in between. Germline V lookup: CDR1 KGHSH, CDR2 LQKENI. CDR3 length: 15 amino acids.